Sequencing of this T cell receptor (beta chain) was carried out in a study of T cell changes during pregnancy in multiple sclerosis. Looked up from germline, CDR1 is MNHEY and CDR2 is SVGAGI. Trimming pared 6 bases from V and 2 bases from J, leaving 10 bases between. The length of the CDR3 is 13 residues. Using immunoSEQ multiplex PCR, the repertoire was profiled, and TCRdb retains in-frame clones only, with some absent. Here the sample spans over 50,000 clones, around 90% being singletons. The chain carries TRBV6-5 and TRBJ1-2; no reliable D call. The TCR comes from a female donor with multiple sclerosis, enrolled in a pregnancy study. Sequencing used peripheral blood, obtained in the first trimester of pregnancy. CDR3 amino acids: CASSRGQNYGYTF. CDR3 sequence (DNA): TGTGCCAGCAGCCGCGGGCAGAACTATGGCTACACCTTC.